These 28 T cell receptor beta chains originate from one sample sequenced in a study of blood T cell repertoires in COVID-19. The repertoire was sequenced with immunoSEQ multiplex PCR; TCRdb's copy has only in-frame clones and lacks some. This sample has about 150,000 clones, with around 88% found just once. Sequenced material: peripheral blood. The source of these receptors is a man between 60 and 70 years old with active or convalescent COVID-19.

The chain combines TRBV28 with TRBJ1-2; D uncertain. This CDR3 contains 12 residues. V lost 3 bases to trimming and J lost 7 bases, with 9 bases between them. Germline V gives CDR1 MDHEN, CDR2 SYDVKM. The DNA for the CDR3 is TGTGCCAGCAGTTTCGGGGTGTCTGGCTACACCTTC. Translation gives CASSFGVSGYTF.

The chain uses TRBV6-5 and TRBJ2-7, with 7 bases that match TRBD2. From germline, CDR1 is MNHEY and CDR2 SVGAGI. CDR3 length: 15 amino acids. With V trimmed by 10 bases and J by 0 bases, 12 bases remained unmatched. CDR3 sequence reads: CANSHGSGTSYEQYF. For the CDR3, the DNA is TGTGCCAATTCTCATGGGAGCGGGACCTCCTACGAGCAGTACTTC.

V gene TRBV27 combines with J gene TRBJ2-3, with a possible D match to TRBD1 (6 bases). V lost 4 bases, J lost 2 bases, and 13 bases lay in between. CDR3 size: 15 residues. CDR1 and CDR2 (germline): MNHEY, SMNVEV (reference sequence). The CDR3 DNA is TGTGCCAGCAGTTATGGGGGCAGATTCACAGATACGCAGTATTTT. Encoded protein: CASSYGGRFTDTQYF.

The chain couples TRBV6-2 or TRBV6-3 to TRBJ1-1, with D hard to call. The germline CDR1 and CDR2 sequences are MNHEY and SVGEGT. The germline V and J ends were trimmed by 2 bases and 1 base, with 5 bases remaining between them. The CDR3 is 13 residues long. The CDR3 region has the DNA TGTGCCAGCAGTTACGCACAGAACACTGAAGCTTTCTTT. Residues: CASSYAQNTEAFF.

This chain joins TRBV29-1 and TRBJ1-2, with 10 positions matching TRBD1. CDR3 length equals 14 residues. J was trimmed by 6 bases and V by 6 bases; bases with no gene match: 10. Germline V gene lookup returns CDR1 SQVTM and CDR2 ANQGSEA. CDR3 coding DNA: TGCAGCGTGTCTATCCTTGGACAGGGGGATGGCTACACCTTC. This translates into CSVSILGQGDGYTF.

The chain is built from TRBV28 and TRBJ1-2; 8 bases line up with TRBD1. Per germline, CDR1 MDHEN and CDR2 SYDVKM. Trimming removed 6 bases from V and 8 bases from J; junction bases left unmatched: 14. CDR3 length equals 15 residues. The CDR3: CASSLPPGTGGGYTF. The CDR3 DNA reads TGTGCCAGCAGCCTTCCCCCCGGGACAGGCGGGGGCTACACCTTC.

This clone was observed once. The V gene is TRBV12-3 or TRBV12-4, the J gene TRBJ1-1; D gene unclear. This CDR3 comprises 12 residues. The V gene lost 5 bases and the J gene lost 4 bases, with 8 bases spanning the gap. CDR3 region: CASSLEGTEAFF. Here the CDR3 DNA reads TGTGCCAGCAGTCTGGAGGGCACTGAAGCTTTCTTT.

This chain connects TRBV27 to TRBJ2-1; no clear D. This CDR3 spans 13 amino acids. The V and J ends lost 6 bases and 6 bases respectively, with 12 bases between them. The germline gives CDR1 MNHEY, CDR2 SMNVEV (reference sequence). This CDR3 reads CASRRLVPNEQFF. DNA for the CDR3: TGTGCCAGCAGGAGGTTGGTCCCCAATGAGCAGTTCTTC.

This clone was seen just once. The chain joins TRBV6-6 to TRBJ1-2; 7 bases align to TRBD1. Looked up from germline, CDR1 is MNHNY and CDR2 is SVGAGI (reference sequence). J gave up 6 bases and V 6 bases, and 13 bases lay outside the gene matches. The CDR3 is made up of 15 amino acids. The CDR3 region is CASSKGQALSDGYTF. The CDR3 DNA sequence: TGTGCCAGCAGCAAAGGACAGGCCCTTTCGGATGGCTACACCTTC.

The rearrangement links TRBV6-6 to TRBJ2-3; 7 bases match TRBD2. This CDR3 is built from 13 residues. V lost 7 bases, J lost 1 base, and 2 bases stayed unmatched. CDR1 is MNHNY and CDR2 is SVGAGI in the germline V gene (reference sequence). CDR3 sequence reads: CASNSGGTDTQYF. In nucleotides, the CDR3 is TGTGCCAGCAACAGCGGGGGCACAGATACGCAGTATTTT.

The CDR3 nucleotides are TGTGCCAGCAGCCGCAGTAACTATGGCTACACCTTC. It translates to CASSRSNYGYTF. The gene calls are TRBV11-2 and TRBJ1-2; D unclear. With 5 bases removed from V and 1 base from J, the gap between germline ends came to 5 bases. The CDR3 has 12 residues. CDR1 and CDR2 (germline): SGHAT, FQNNGV. The entire variable domain, with the rest obtained from reference TRBV11-2 and TRBJ1-2, is as follows: EAGVAQSPRYKIIEKRQSVAFWCNPISGHATLYWYQQILGQGPKLLIQFQNNGVVDDSQLPKDRFSAERLKGVDSTLKIQPAKLEDSAVYLCASSRSNYGYTFGSGTRLTVV.

This sequence joins TRBV4-3 and TRBJ1-2, with TRBD1 matching over 7 bases. This CDR3 has 15 amino acids. CDR1 is LGHNA, CDR2 YSLEER, per germline. The ends lost 0 bases at V and 9 bases at J; junction bases unmatched: 10. The CDR3 region has the DNA TGCGCCAGCAGCCAAGATCGTGGGACAGTATTTAGCTACACCTTC. Its protein is CASSQDRGTVFSYTF.

The chain couples TRBV2 to TRBJ1-2, with TRBD1 matching over 7 bases. The CDR3 has 12 residues. J was trimmed by 6 bases and V by 7 bases; bases with no gene match: 5. Germline lookup yields CDR1 SNHLY and CDR2 FYNNEI. CDR3 amino acids: CASNRGPDGYTF. CDR3 sequence (DNA): TGTGCCAGCAATAGGGGGCCGGATGGCTACACCTTC.

The V call is TRBV2, the J call TRBJ2-2; TRBD2 is a possible D gene (7 bases). Germline CDR1 is SNHLY and CDR2 is FYNNEI. The CDR3 length is 14 residues. Trimming shortened V by 6 bases and J by 1 base, and 9 bases separated the two germline ends. The CDR3 loop reads CASSGGQNTGELFF. CDR3 sequence (DNA): TGTGCCAGCAGCGGGGGGCAGAACACCGGGGAGCTGTTTTTT.

V gene TRBV9 combines with J gene TRBJ2-1, with D uncertain. With 0 bases removed from V and 1 base from J, the gap between germline ends came to 11 bases. The CDR3 contains 16 residues. CDR1 is SGDLS, CDR2 YYNGEE, per germline. The chain's CDR3 is CASSVALSKSYNEQFF. In DNA, the CDR3 is TGTGCCAGCAGCGTAGCGCTCTCTAAGTCCTACAATGAGCAGTTCTTC.

The CDR3 spells CASSALAGGTDTQYF. CDR3 coding DNA: TGTGCCAGCAGCGCCTTAGCGGGGGGCACAGATACGCAGTATTTT. The chain recombines TRBV7-8 with TRBJ2-3, with 9 bases that match TRBD2. The germline CDR1 and CDR2 sequences are SGHVS and FQNEAQ. Losses at the gene ends were 5 bases for V and 1 base for J; bases not matched to a gene: 4. The CDR3 extends over 15 amino acids. The variable domain in full, with the rest retrieved from reference TRBV7-8 and TRBJ2-3, is GAGVSQSPRYKVAKRGQDVALRCDPISGHVSLFWYQQALGQGPEFLTYFQNEAQLDKSGLPSDRFFAERPEGSVSTLKIQRTQQEDSAVYLCASSALAGGTDTQYFGPGTRLTVL.

CDR3 coding DNA: TGTGCCACCCGGACTAGCGGCACAGATACGCAGTATTTT. This codes for CATRTSGTDTQYF. The chain carries TRBV15 and TRBJ2-3; TRBD2 aligns across 9 bases. Germline V gene sequence: CDR1 LNHNV, CDR2 YYDKDF (reference sequence). The CDR3 extends over 13 amino acids. Trimming removed 8 bases from V and 1 base from J; junction bases left unmatched: 1.

Points on this clone: The same CDR3 also results from other DNA sequences found in this sample. The J gene is TRBJ1-2, the V gene TRBV20-1; D perhaps matches TRBD1 (5 bases). The CDR3 has 11 residues. Per the germline V gene, CDR1 is DFQATT and CDR2 is SNEGSKA (reference sequence). V shed 3 bases and J shed 5 bases, with 7 bases lying between them. CDR3 coding DNA: TGCAGTGCTAGCGGGGGTTATGGCTACACCTTC. Its translation: CSASGGYGYTF.

The chain is built from TRBV29-1 and TRBJ1-5, with D possibly matching TRBD1 (5 bases). The CDR3 consists of 13 residues. Germline CDR1 is SQVTM and CDR2 is ANQGSEA. V was cut by 6 bases and J by 6 bases, with 15 bases left in between. The CDR3 nucleotides are TGCAGCGTCCAGGGAAATCGCGGTCAGCCCCAGCATTTT. This sequence encodes CSVQGNRGQPQHF.

The rearrangement links TRBV3-1 (or the pseudogene TRBV3-2) to TRBJ1-1; 7 bases fit TRBD1. This CDR3 is built from 13 residues. The germline V gene has CDR1 LGHDT and CDR2 YNNKEL (reference sequence). V lost 4 bases, J lost 11 bases, and 10 bases stayed unmatched. The CDR3: CASSRSRGVGAFF. CDR3 sequence (DNA): TGTGCCAGCAGCCGATCCAGGGGGGTAGGGGCTTTCTTT.

The V call is TRBV5-4, the J call TRBJ1-1; D is perhaps TRBD1 (6 bases). The V gene lost 4 bases and the J gene lost 0 bases, with 16 bases spanning the gap. The CDR3 length is 16 residues. CDR1 and CDR2 from the germline V gene are SGHNT and YYREEE (reference sequence). Written as DNA, the CDR3 is TGTGCCAGCAGCGGTCGGGACATCTTCATGAACACTGAAGCTTTCTTT. It encodes CASSGRDIFMNTEAFF.

V and J are TRBV28 and TRBJ2-7; D perhaps matches TRBD2 (5 bases). The V end was cut by 3 bases, the J end by 0 bases, with 12 bases between. Germline values: CDR1 MDHEN, CDR2 SYDVKM. The CDR3 consists of 15 residues. DNA of the CDR3: TGTGCCAGCAGTTTTCCACGGGATTACTCCTACGAGCAGTACTTC. It codes for CASSFPRDYSYEQYF.

This clone occurred once. This chain joins TRBV28 and TRBJ2-7; 11 bases line up with TRBD1. The ends lost 6 bases at V and 5 bases at J; junction bases unmatched: 6. The germline V gene encodes CDR1 MDHEN and CDR2 SYDVKM. This CDR3 has 14 amino acids. In nucleotides, the CDR3 is TGTGCCAGCAGAACCGGGACAGGGGGGAACGAGCAGTACTTC. As protein: CASRTGTGGNEQYF.

This CDR3 reads CASSLDPRPDGYTF. CDR3 DNA: TGTGCCAGCAGCTTAGATCCCAGGCCGGATGGCTACACCTTC. The chain employs TRBV11-2 and TRBJ1-2; D is undetermined. Germline CDR1 reads SGHAT; CDR2 reads FQNNGV. CDR3 length: 14 residues. V lost 0 bases and J 6 bases, leaving 11 bases between the germline ends.

The gene calls are TRBV5-6 and TRBJ2-5, with a weak D call TRBD1 (6 bases). Germline V gene data show CDR1 as SGHDT and CDR2 as YYEEEE. The V gene lost 2 bases and the J gene lost 4 bases, with 18 bases spanning the gap. The CDR3 covers 16 residues. This CDR3 reads CASSFMVQGVGETQYF. The CDR3 DNA reads TGTGCCAGCAGCTTTATGGTACAGGGAGTTGGAGAGACCCAGTACTTC. The full variable domain, with the rest looked up from reference TRBV5-6 and TRBJ2-5, is DAGVTQSPTHLIKTRGQQVTLRCSPKSGHDTVSWYQQALGQGPQFIFQYYEEEERQRGNFPDRFSGHQFPNYSSELNVNALLLGDSALYLCASSFMVQGVGETQYFGPGTRLLVL.

The rearrangement links TRBV10-3 to TRBJ1-3; D call uncertain. The CDR3 runs to 14 residues. In germline, CDR1 is ENHRY, CDR2 SYGVKD. Trimming shortened V by 0 bases and J by 3 bases, and 6 bases separated the two germline ends. The CDR3 DNA reads TGTGCCATCAGTGAGTCTAGAGATGGAAACACCATATATTTT. Protein product: CAISESRDGNTIYF.

J is TRBJ1-1 and V is TRBV6-4; perhaps TRBD1 as D (5 bases). The CDR3 totals 15 residues. Germline CDR1 MRHNA, CDR2 SNTAGT. V lost 4 bases to trimming and J lost 1 base, with 13 bases between them. CDR3 nucleotide sequence: TGTGCCAGCAGTGCTTCAGGGTTAGGGAACACTGAAGCTTTCTTT. Amino acids: CASSASGLGNTEAFF.

The chain's CDR3 is CASSQKTGAVSGELFF. CDR3 nucleotide sequence: TGTGCCAGCAGCCAGAAGACAGGGGCGGTTTCCGGGGAGCTGTTTTTT. The chain recombines TRBV5-4 with TRBJ2-2; 8 positions match TRBD1. V lost 4 bases to trimming and J lost 6 bases; unmatched junction nucleotides: 11. This CDR3 has 16 residues. Germline V gives CDR1 SGHNT, CDR2 YYREEE (reference sequence).